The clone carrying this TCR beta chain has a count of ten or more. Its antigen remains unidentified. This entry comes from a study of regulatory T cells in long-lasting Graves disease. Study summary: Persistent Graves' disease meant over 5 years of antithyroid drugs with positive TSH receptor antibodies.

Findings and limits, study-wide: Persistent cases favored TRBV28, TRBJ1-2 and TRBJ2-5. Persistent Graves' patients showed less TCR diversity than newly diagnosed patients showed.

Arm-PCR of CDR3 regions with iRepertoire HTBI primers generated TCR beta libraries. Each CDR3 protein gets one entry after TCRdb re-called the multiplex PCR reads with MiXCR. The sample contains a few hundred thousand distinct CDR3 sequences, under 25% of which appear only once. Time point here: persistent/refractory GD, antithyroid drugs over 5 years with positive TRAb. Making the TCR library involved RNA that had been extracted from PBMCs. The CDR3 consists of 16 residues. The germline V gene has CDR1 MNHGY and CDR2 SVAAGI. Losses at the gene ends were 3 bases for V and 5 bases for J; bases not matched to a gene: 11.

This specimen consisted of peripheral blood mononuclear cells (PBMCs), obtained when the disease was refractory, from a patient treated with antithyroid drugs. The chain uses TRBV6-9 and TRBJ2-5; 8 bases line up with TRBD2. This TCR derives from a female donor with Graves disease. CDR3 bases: TGTGCCAGCAGTTACCCCGCCAGCGGGAGTACGGAGACCCAGTACTTC. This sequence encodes CASSYPASGSTETQYF.